The following is a T cell receptor (beta chain) sequence with its context. Its antigen is as yet unknown. These data originate in a study of CD8 T cells in Susac syndrome. Study outcomes and limitations: Peak Susac CD8+ clonal expansion occurred in TEMRA cells and active patients.

Germline assignment: CDR1 SGDLS and CDR2 YYNGEE. The V and J ends lost 7 bases and 0 bases respectively, with 8 bases between them. This CDR3 comprises 12 residues. RNA amounts of roughly 0.45 to 1 ug underwent reverse transcription with random hexamers. TCRdb reanalysed the immunoSEQ multiplex PCR reads using MiXCR and keeps one entry per CDR3 protein. The sample holds 80,000 or so distinct CDR3 sequences, approximately 96% seen once. The receptor's source is a human donor with Susac syndrome. The V and J genes are TRBV9 and TRBJ2-7; the D is unclear. Sequenced material: CD8+ T cells from PBMCs. CDR3 coding DNA: TGTGCCAGCGGGCCAGGCTCCTACGAGCAGTACTTC. Its protein is CASGPGSYEQYF.